This T cell receptor (beta chain) comes out of a study of beta chain features in type 1 diabetes. Study-wide results and caveats: An over-representation of cells with high TCR expression could result from cDNA sequencing.

This clone has a single count. Its target is not known. V dropped 3 bases and J dropped 2; count of bases not matched to a gene: 5. Germline CDR1 reads GTSNPN; CDR2 reads SVGIG (reference sequence). The CDR3 covers 16 residues. The isolated RNA, all of it, was reverse transcribed, so expressed TCRB transcripts were what got sequenced. Generated by immunoSEQ multiplex PCR, the TCRdb table keeps only in-frame clones and is missing some. The sample consists of 390,000 or so clones, around 14% of them appearing once. This chain joins TRBV30 and TRBJ2-3; 13 nucleotides line up with TRBD2. This TCR came from a young man in good health. The sequenced sample was naive CD4+ T cells from blood. The chain's CDR3 is CAWRRLAGGYTDTQYF. CDR3 bases: TGTGCCTGGAGAAGACTAGCGGGAGGATACACAGATACGCAGTATTTT.